This T cell receptor beta chain originates from a study of blood T cell repertoires in COVID-19. About the research overall: PBMCs, B-cell-depleted T cells, or T cells provided the cDNA or gDNA that made up the material.

Germline V gene data show CDR1 as SGHRS and CDR2 as YFSETQ. V dropped 1 base and J dropped 2; count of bases not matched to a gene: 3. CDR3 length: 14 residues. Sequenced by immunoSEQ multiplex PCR; TCRdb stores in-frame clones only, minus some. Of roughly 150,000 clones listed, just under 85% are singletons. This clone has a handful of counts. V usage is TRBV5-1 and J usage is TRBJ2-7; 7 positions match TRBD2. Source material: peripheral blood. This TCR was recovered from a woman older than 75 with COVID-19, enrolled during active disease. CDR3 sequence reads: CASSLSGTTYEQYF. In nucleotides, the CDR3 is TGCGCCAGCAGCTTGTCCGGGACTACCTACGAGCAGTACTTC.